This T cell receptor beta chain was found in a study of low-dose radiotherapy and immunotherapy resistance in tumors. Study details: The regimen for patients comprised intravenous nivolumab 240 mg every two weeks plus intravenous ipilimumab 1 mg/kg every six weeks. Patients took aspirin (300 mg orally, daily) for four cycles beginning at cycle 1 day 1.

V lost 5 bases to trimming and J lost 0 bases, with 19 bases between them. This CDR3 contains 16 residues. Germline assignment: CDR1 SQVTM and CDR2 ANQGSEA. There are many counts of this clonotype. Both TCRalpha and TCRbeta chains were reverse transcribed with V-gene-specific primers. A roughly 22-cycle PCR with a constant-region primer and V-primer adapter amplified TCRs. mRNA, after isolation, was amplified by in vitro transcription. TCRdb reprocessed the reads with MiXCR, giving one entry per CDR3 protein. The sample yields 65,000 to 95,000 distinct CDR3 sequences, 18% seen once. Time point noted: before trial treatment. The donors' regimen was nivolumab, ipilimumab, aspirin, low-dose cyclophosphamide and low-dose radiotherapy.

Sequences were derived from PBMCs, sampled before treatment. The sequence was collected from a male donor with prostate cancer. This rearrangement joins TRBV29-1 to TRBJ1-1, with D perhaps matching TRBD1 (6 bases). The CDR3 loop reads CSVRGQSSNMNTEAFF. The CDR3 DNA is TGCAGCGTTCGGGGGCAGTCGAGCAACATGAACACTGAAGCTTTCTTT.